This record covers a single T cell receptor (beta chain). No antigen is known for it. V lost 3 bases to trimming and J lost 5 bases, with 11 bases between them. The germline V gene encodes CDR1 SGHVS and CDR2 FNYEAQ. The CDR3 is 15 residues long. These data come from a study of circulating and synovial CD4+ cells in juvenile arthritis. Broader study findings: Some such blood samples were as oligoclonal as synovium.

Some clones are missing from TCRdb's copy, which holds only in-frame ones; the method was immunoSEQ multiplex PCR. This table holds around 32,000 clones, 90% to 95% found once. The receptor's source is a human donor with juvenile idiopathic arthritis. Sequencing was performed on CD4+ T cells from blood. This chain links TRBV7-6 with TRBJ1-6, with D perhaps TRBD1 (5 bases). CDR3 coding DNA: TGTGCCAGCAGCTTTAACGGGGGAGATAATTCACCCCTCCACTTT. As protein: CASSFNGGDNSPLHF.